This record covers a single T cell receptor beta chain. Its matching antigen is unknown. The data were produced by immunoSEQ multiplex PCR, yet TCRdb's version contains in-frame clones alone and is incomplete. The sample carries 90,000 to 120,000 clones, around 92% recorded once. These data come from a study of T cell responses to AZD1222 COVID-19 vaccine. Study-wide results and caveats: It should be noted that donors were predominantly white British and more often female, and clonal diversity was possibly underestimated.

The CDR3 is 15 amino acids. Trimming took 6 bases from V and 2 from J; bases not matched to a gene: 8. CDR1 LNHDA and CDR2 SQIVND come from the germline V gene (reference sequence). The source was peripheral blood, collected 28 days after the second AZD1222 dose. The gene calls are TRBV19 and TRBJ1-1; 8 nucleotides match TRBD1. The sequence came from an adult who received the AZD1222 COVID-19 vaccine. The CDR3 region has the DNA TGTGCCAGTAGCCCCTCAGGGGGCTTTAACACTGAAGCTTTCTTT. This sequence encodes CASSPSGGFNTEAFF.